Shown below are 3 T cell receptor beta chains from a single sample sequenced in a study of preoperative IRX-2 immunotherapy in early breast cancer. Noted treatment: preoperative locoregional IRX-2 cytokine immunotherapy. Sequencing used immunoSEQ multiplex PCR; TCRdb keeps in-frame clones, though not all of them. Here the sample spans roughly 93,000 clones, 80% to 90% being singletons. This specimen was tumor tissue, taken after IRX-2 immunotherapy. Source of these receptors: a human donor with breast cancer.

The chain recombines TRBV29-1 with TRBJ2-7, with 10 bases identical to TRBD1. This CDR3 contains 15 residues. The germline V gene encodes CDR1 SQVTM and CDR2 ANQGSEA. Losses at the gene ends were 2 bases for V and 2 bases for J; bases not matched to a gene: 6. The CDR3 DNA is TGCAGCGTTGAACCGGGACAGGGGAGAACCTACGAGCAGTACTTC. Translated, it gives CSVEPGQGRTYEQYF.

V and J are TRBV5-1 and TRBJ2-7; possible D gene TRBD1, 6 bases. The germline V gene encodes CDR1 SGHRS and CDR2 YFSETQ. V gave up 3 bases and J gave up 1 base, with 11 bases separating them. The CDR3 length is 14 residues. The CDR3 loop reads CASSSGTSSYEQYF. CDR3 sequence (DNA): TGCGCCAGCAGCTCCGGGACATCATCCTACGAGCAGTACTTC.

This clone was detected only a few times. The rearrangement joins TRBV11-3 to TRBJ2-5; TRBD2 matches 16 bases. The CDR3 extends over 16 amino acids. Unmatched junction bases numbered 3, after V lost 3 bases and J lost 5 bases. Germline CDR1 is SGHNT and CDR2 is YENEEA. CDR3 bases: TGTGCCAGCAGCTTGGGGACTAGCGGGGGGGCGGAGACCCAGTACTTC. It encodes CASSLGTSGGAETQYF.